This T cell receptor (beta chain) was obtained from a study of memory CD4+ T cells and cytomegalovirus serostatus. Study-wide findings and caveats: The CMV-associated TCR signature appears largely within the CD4+ memory repertoire.

In the source study's methods: After removing out-of-frame reads, under 2.5 million distinct TCRbeta sequences remained. Sequencing used immunoSEQ multiplex PCR; TCRdb keeps in-frame clones, though not all of them. V and J calls plus clone size are reproduced from that table; the DNA served to infer D and trimming. The sample contains approximately 88,000 clones, around 80% of which appear only once. Single viable CD3+CD4+CD8-CD45RO+ cells were sorted as the memory CD4+ T cells. Total CD4+ T cells were enriched by CD4 positive selection. This CDR3 has 13 amino acids. V dropped 2 bases and J dropped 8 bases, with 12 bases sitting between them. Germline V lookup: CDR1 SEHNR, CDR2 FQNEAQ (reference sequence). As concerns this clone: Its antigen is as yet unknown.

V is TRBV7-9 and J is TRBJ1-2; weak D call: TRBD1 (5 bases). Sequenced: memory CD4+ T cells from blood. The source is an adult in good health and CMV-seropositive. The CDR3 DNA sequence: TGTGCCAGCAGCTTACAGGGTTTGCTGGGCTACACCTTC. This codes for CASSLQGLLGYTF.